The clone carrying this T cell receptor (beta chain) was seen at least ten times. Its target is unknown. This entry is derived from a study of blood T cells in healthy people across ages. Findings of the study overall: Donor CMV status, an unknown factor, possibly confounded changes in expanded clonotypes.

Using a J-beta primer mix together with a sample-barcoded 5' primer, a second PCR was run for about 6 to 11 cycles. Each sample provided no less than 2.5 million CDR3-containing paired-end reads. TCRdb used MiXCR to reprocess the 5' RACE reads, holding one entry per CDR3 protein. The sample has 550,000 to 800,000 distinct CDR3 sequences, around 32% seen once. The source of this sequence is a woman aged 80 or older in good health. Sequenced input: blood.

The CDR3 DNA reads TGTGCCAGCAGCCTCACATCGGGACTAGCAAGGGATACGCAGTATTTT. It is translated as CASSLTSGLARDTQYF. The V and J genes are TRBV7-6 and TRBJ2-3, with TRBD2 matching over 9 bases. The germline gives CDR1 SGHVS, CDR2 FNYEAQ. Losses at the gene ends were 5 bases for V and 6 bases for J; bases not matched to a gene: 12. CDR3 length: 16 amino acids.